A single sample gave rise to the 23 T cell receptor beta chains below, sequenced in a study of blood T cells in healthy people across ages. A second roughly 6 to 11 cycle PCR used barcoded and J-beta primers. TCRdb analysed the 5' RACE reads with MiXCR anew, one entry per CDR3 protein. The sample holds some 1.8 million distinct CDR3 sequences, more than 35% seen once. The source material was blood. Receptor source: a human donor in good health.

On this clonotype itself: A junction end diverges from the germline sequence, so it may reflect a read error. The V and J genes are TRBV7-3 and TRBJ2-1; D is ambiguous. The germline V gene encodes CDR1 SGHTA and CDR2 FQGTGA. The CDR3 has 14 amino acids. The CDR3 is CASSSGAPYNEQVF. CDR3 DNA: TGTGCCAGCAGCTCCGGAGCGCCTTACAATGAGCAGGTCTTC.

Regarding this clonotype: The junction departs from germline at one end; a sequencing error may be responsible. V is TRBV4-2 and J is TRBJ2-7; tentative D call: TRBD2 (6 bases). Germline V gives CDR1 LGHNA, CDR2 YNFKEQ. The CDR3 sequence is 14 residues long. The CDR3 reads CASSQEGGAYERYF. The CDR3 nucleotides read TGTGCCAGCAGCCAAGAGGGGGGAGCCTACGAGCGGTACTTC.

The V and J genes are TRBV4-2 and TRBJ1-4; D ambiguous. This CDR3 has 15 amino acids. Trimming pared 1 base from V and 4 bases from J, leaving 10 bases between. CDR1 and CDR2 from the germline V gene are LGHNA and YNFKEQ. CDR3 loop: CASSQGGRFNEKLFF. Written as DNA, the CDR3 is TGTGCCAGCAGCCAAGGAGGCAGGTTTAATGAAAAACTGTTTTTT.

The V gene is TRBV7-2, the J gene TRBJ2-5, with 9 bases matching TRBD2. From germline, CDR1 is SGHTA and CDR2 FQGNSA. V dropped 1 base and J dropped 2; count of bases not matched to a gene: 5. The CDR3 has 16 amino acids. The CDR3 loop is CASSLVASGDQETQYF. The CDR3 bases are TGTGCCAGCAGCTTAGTGGCTAGCGGGGATCAAGAGACCCAGTACTTC.

The rearrangement uses TRBV18 and TRBJ1-2; no definite D call. The CDR3 is made up of 16 amino acids. Per the germline V gene, CDR1 is KGHSH and CDR2 is LQKENI. Trimming stripped 6 bases from V and 0 bases from J, with 17 bases between. CDR3: CASSLSAGRANYGYTF. CDR3 in DNA: TGTGCCAGCTCTCTATCAGCGGGTCGAGCTAACTATGGCTACACCTTC.

This clonotype was detected only once. The chain joins TRBV4-1 to TRBJ1-2, with D maybe TRBD1 (5 bases). V was cut by 7 bases and J by 1 base, with 16 bases left in between. The CDR3 sequence is 15 residues long. The germline V gene has CDR1 MGHRA and CDR2 YSYEKL. The CDR3 DNA follows: TGCGCCAGCACGTTGGAGACAGCGCTTAACTATGGCTACACCTTC. It translates to CASTLETALNYGYTF.

The chain uses TRBV10-3 and TRBJ2-7; 7 nucleotides match TRBD2. Matching the DNA end better, TRBJ2-5 makes the J call doubtful. CDR1 ENHRY and CDR2 SYGVKD come from the germline V gene. There are 15 residues in the CDR3. CDR3 nucleotides: TGTGCCATCAGTGACCCCCAAGCGGGACGGGAGACCCAGTACTTC. Protein product: CAISDPQAGRETQYF.

The genes are TRBV25-1 and TRBJ2-7; D is undetermined. Trimming pared 1 base from V and 3 bases from J, leaving 13 bases between. Germline CDR1 reads MGHDK; CDR2 reads SYGVNS. The CDR3 spans 15 residues. CDR3 residues: CASSEFDLPYYEQYF. In nucleotides, the CDR3 is TGTGCCAGCAGTGAATTTGATTTACCTTACTACGAGCAGTACTTC.

This clonotype occurred a few times. The rearrangement joins TRBV6-6 to TRBJ1-6; D uncertain. The CDR3 sequence is 16 residues long. The V end was cut by 2 bases, the J end by 9 bases, with 17 bases between. Germline V CDR1 and CDR2: MNHNY, SVGAGI (reference sequence). In DNA form, the CDR3 reads TGTGCCAGCAGTTACGAGGTCCCTCTGCTGGGTTCACCCCTCCACTTT. Protein: CASSYEVPLLGSPLHF.

The rearrangement uses TRBV9 and TRBJ1-6, with D tentatively TRBD1 (6 bases). Per the germline V gene, CDR1 is SGDLS and CDR2 is YYNGEE. The CDR3 spans 16 residues. V dropped 0 bases and J dropped 6 bases, with 13 bases sitting between them. CDR3 amino acids: CASSVGPRTANSPLHF. DNA of the CDR3: TGTGCCAGCAGCGTAGGCCCCAGGACAGCTAATTCACCCCTCCACTTT.

The rearrangement links TRBV6-6 to TRBJ1-5, with 7 bases fitting TRBD1. V lost 2 bases to trimming and J lost 7 bases; unmatched junction nucleotides: 8. The length of the CDR3 is 15 residues. CDR1 MNHNY and CDR2 SVGAGI come from the germline V gene (reference sequence). This CDR3 reads CASSYEGAVWQPQHF. CDR3 DNA: TGTGCCAGCAGTTACGAGGGGGCGGTGTGGCAGCCCCAGCATTTT.

This rearrangement joins TRBV10-3 to TRBJ1-2; tentative D call: TRBD1 (6 bases). Trimming took 3 bases from V and 6 from J, leaving 14 bases between them. The CDR3 runs 14 residues. Germline CDR1 reads ENHRY; CDR2 reads SYGVKD. The CDR3 sequence is CAISENEGVDGYTF. The CDR3 bases are TGTGCCATCAGTGAAAACGAGGGGGTGGATGGCTACACCTTC.

J is TRBJ2-3 and V is TRBV28, with a possible D match to TRBD2 (6 bases). CDR3 length equals 16 residues. The V end lost 4 bases, the J end lost 0 bases, and 14 bases lay between the germline ends. The germline CDR1 and CDR2 sequences are MDHEN and SYDVKM. The CDR3 bases are TGTGCCAGCAGTTCAATTGGGACTGGGAGCACAGATACGCAGTATTTT. Its translation is CASSSIGTGSTDTQYF.

V is TRBV12-3 or TRBV12-4 and J is TRBJ2-7, with 8 bases lining up with TRBD2. The ends lost 1 base at V and 4 bases at J; junction bases unmatched: 6. This CDR3 region has 15 residues. The CDR3 is CASSLGSGVIYEQYF. CDR3 DNA: TGTGCCAGCAGTTTAGGTAGCGGGGTAATATACGAGCAGTACTTC.

The chain joins TRBV7-2 to TRBJ2-1; 13 bases agree with TRBD2. The CDR3 is 15 residues long. Germline assignment: CDR1 SGHTA and CDR2 FQGNSA. J lost 11 bases, V lost 2 bases, and 6 bases had no gene match. The DNA for the CDR3 is TGTGCCAGCAGCTTATGGGGACTAGCGGGGACCCAGCAGTTCTTC. Protein: CASSLWGLAGTQQFF.

CDR3 protein: CASSSHRVPFNEQFF. The DNA for the CDR3 is TGTGCCAGCAGCTCCCACAGGGTCCCATTCAATGAGCAGTTCTTC. The chain joins TRBV7-9 to TRBJ2-1, with D tentatively TRBD1 (6 bases). This CDR3 has 15 amino acids. Germline-derived CDR1 and CDR2 are SEHNR and FQNEAQ (reference sequence). V shed 4 bases and J shed 6 bases, with 16 bases lying between them.

The chain uses TRBV20-1 and TRBJ2-5; tentatively, D is TRBD1 (6 bases). The CDR3 sequence is 14 residues long. V shed 6 bases and J shed 1 base, with 15 bases lying between them. From germline, CDR1 is DFQATT and CDR2 SNEGSKA (reference sequence). The CDR3 protein is CSARQEGIQETQYF. The CDR3 DNA is TGCAGTGCCAGACAGGAAGGGATCCAAGAGACCCAGTACTTC.

The rearrangement joins TRBV7-2 to TRBJ1-1; D is possibly TRBD1 (5 bases). CDR3 size: 17 residues. V lost 1 base, J lost 1 base, and 16 bases lay in between. The germline V gene encodes CDR1 SGHTA and CDR2 FQGNSA. For the CDR3, the DNA is TGTGCCAGCAGCTTAGTCCCGGGACGAGAGAAGAACACTGAAGCTTTCTTT. Encoded protein: CASSLVPGREKNTEAFF. Filled out from reference TRBV7-2 and TRBJ1-1, the complete variable domain reads GAGVSQSPSNKVTEKGKDVELRCDPISGHTALYWYRQSLGQGLEFLIYFQGNSAPDKSGLPSDRFSAERTGGSVSTLTIQRTQQEDSAVYLCASSLVPGREKNTEAFFGQGTRLTVV.

CDR3 residues: CASRPRTGRIYEQYF. The DNA of the CDR3 is TGTGCCAGCAGACCTAGGACAGGAAGGATCTACGAGCAGTACTTC. The rearrangement uses TRBV27 and TRBJ2-7; 7 bases are a match to TRBD1. J gave up 3 bases and V 6 bases, and 11 bases lay outside the gene matches. CDR3 length equals 15 residues. Germline V gene lookup returns CDR1 MNHEY and CDR2 SMNVEV (reference sequence).

The chain has TRBV29-1 and TRBJ2-3; D remains ambiguous. Germline-derived CDR1 and CDR2 are SQVTM and ANQGSEA. Trimming took off 4 bases at V and 5 bases at J, with 10 bases between the two ends. The CDR3 is made up of 12 amino acids. The CDR3 bases are TGCAGCGTTGGTCGGCTCCTAGATACGCAGTATTTT. Its translation is CSVGRLLDTQYF.

This clonotype was seen more than once but under ten times. The chain uses TRBV21-1 and TRBJ2-4; the tabulated D call, TRBD1, remains unverified against the DNA. TRBV21-1 is annotated as a pseudogene. CDR3 size: 17 residues. The CDR3 loop is CASSSPGEGAAKNIQYF. The CDR3 nucleotides are TGTGCCAGCAGCAGCCCCGGGGAGGGGGCGGCCAAAAACATTCAGTACTTC.

This clonotype came up a few times. The gene calls are TRBV2 and TRBJ2-7; D remains unclear. CDR1 and CDR2 from the germline V gene are SNHLY and FYNNEI. This CDR3 is built from 12 residues. Trimming pared 4 bases from V and 3 bases from J, leaving 7 bases between. The CDR3 spells CASSVFVYEQYF. Here the CDR3 DNA reads TGTGCCAGCAGTGTGTTCGTCTACGAGCAGTACTTC.

This sequence joins TRBV7-3 and TRBJ2-3, with D unresolved. CDR3 length equals 13 residues. V lost 4 bases and J lost 6, with 11 bases in between. Germline assignment: CDR1 SGHTA and CDR2 FQGTGA. Written as DNA, the CDR3 is TGTGCCAGCAGCTACGGACCTTCGGATACGCAGTATTTT. Its translation is CASSYGPSDTQYF.